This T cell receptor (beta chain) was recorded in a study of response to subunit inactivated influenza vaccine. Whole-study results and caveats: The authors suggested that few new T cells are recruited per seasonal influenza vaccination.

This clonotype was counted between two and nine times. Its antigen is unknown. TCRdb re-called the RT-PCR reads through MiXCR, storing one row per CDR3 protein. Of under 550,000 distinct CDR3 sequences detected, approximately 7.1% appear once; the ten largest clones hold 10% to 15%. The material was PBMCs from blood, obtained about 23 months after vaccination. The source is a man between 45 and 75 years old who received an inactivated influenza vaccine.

CDR3 residues: CASSEWGMNNQPQHF. As DNA, the CDR3 is TGTGCCAGCAGTGAATGGGGGATGAACAATCAGCCCCAGCATTTT. The J gene is TRBJ1-5, the V gene TRBV6-1; tentatively, D is TRBD1 (5 bases). Trimming pared 2 bases from V and 3 bases from J, leaving 11 bases between. CDR3 length: 15 amino acids. Germline CDR1 reads MNHNS; CDR2 reads SASEGT.